This is a list of T cell receptor beta chains from one sample in a study of blood T cell repertoires in COVID-19. Assay used: immunoSEQ multiplex PCR; TCRdb lists only in-frame clones, some missing. The sample carries just over 300,000 clones, just over 85% recorded once. Sequences were obtained from PBMCs or T cells enriched from blood (not recorded which). All receptors come from a man aged 30 to 45 who had recovered from COVID-19. The CDR3 runs from the conserved cysteine through the conserved F or W. A D gene is named only where the DNA matches it firmly. The size of a clone is reported for some rows only, either as once, few or many, or as a class for expanded clones.

D gene,V gene,clone size,CDR3 length,J gene,CDR3 protein,CDR3 DNA
TRBD2,TRBV9,.,17,TRBJ2-7,CASSVGLAGRGGSEQYF,TGTGCCAGCAGCGTAGGACTAGCGGGTAGGGGGGGCTCCGAGCAGTACTTC
TRBD2,TRBV29-1,.,13,TRBJ2-1,CSVCGGSNNEQFF,TGCAGCGTGTGCGGGGGATCGAACAATGAGCAGTTCTTC
.,TRBV28,.,13,TRBJ1-5,CASSLVSGVSQHF,TGTGCCAGCAGTTTAGTCTCCGGGGTATCCCAGCATTTT
TRBD1,TRBV5-1,.,16,TRBJ2-1,CASSPSGTGGRDEQFF,TGCGCCAGCAGCCCCTCCGGGACAGGGGGCAGGGATGAGCAGTTCTTC
.,TRBV10-2,once,16,TRBJ2-7,CASSDGGRTDSYEQYF,TGCGCCAGCAGTGATGGGGGCCGGACAGACTCCTACGAGCAGTACTTC
.,TRBV5-1,.,13,TRBJ2-7,CASSLGGYLEQYF,TGCGCCAGCAGCTTGGGAGGCTACCTCGAGCAGTACTTC
TRBD1,TRBV4-1,.,14,TRBJ2-5,CASSQVQGGETQYF,TGCGCCAGCAGCCAAGTACAGGGGGGAGAGACCCAGTACTTC
TRBD1,TRBV28,.,16,TRBJ2-5,CASSLGTGILGETQYF,TGTGCCAGCAGTCTGGGGACAGGGATCCTCGGCGAGACCCAGTACTTC
TRBD2,TRBV7-2,.,17,TRBJ2-4,CASSLPGLARAKNIQYF,TGTGCCAGCAGCTTACCGGGACTAGCAAGAGCCAAAAACATTCAGTACTTC
.,TRBV20-1,.,10,TRBJ1-5,CSAPGQPQHF,TGCAGTGCGCCCGGGCAGCCCCAGCATTTT
.,TRBV9,few,15,TRBJ2-2,CASSVERAGTGELFF,TGTGCCAGCAGCGTAGAGCGGGCGGGCACCGGGGAGCTGTTTTTT
.,TRBV11-2,.,13,TRBJ1-3,CASSTSSGNTIYF,TGTGCCAGCAGTACTAGCTCTGGAAACACCATATATTTT
TRBD1,TRBV11-2,.,18,TRBJ1-4,CASSHVNLGTGKGEKLFF,TGTGCCAGCAGCCACGTCAACCTCGGGACAGGAAAGGGTGAAAAACTGTTTTTT
TRBD1,TRBV19,.,15,TRBJ2-7,CASSERTGLTYEQYF,TGTGCCAGTAGTGAGCGGACAGGACTTACCTACGAGCAGTACTTC
TRBD2,TRBV19,.,13,TRBJ2-1,CASSSGRRNEQFF,TGTGCCAGTAGTAGCGGGAGACGCAATGAGCAGTTCTTC
.,TRBV18,.,15,TRBJ1-1,CASSPPSRQQTEAFF,TGTGCCAGCTCACCACCGTCCAGGCAGCAGACTGAAGCTTTCTTT
.,TRBV4-1,.,15,TRBJ1-6,CASSLNRNADSPLHF,TGCGCCAGCAGCCTGAACCGAAACGCGGATTCACCCCTCCACTTT
.,TRBV9,.,15,TRBJ1-5,CASSVDGGSYQPQHF,TGTGCCAGCAGCGTAGATGGGGGGTCATATCAGCCCCAGCATTTT
TRBD1,TRBV28,.,14,TRBJ1-4,CASSSGQINEKLFF,TGTGCCAGCAGTTCGGGACAGATAAATGAAAAACTGTTTTTT
.,TRBV4-1,.,14,TRBJ1-2,CASSQDNRAYGYTF,TGCGCCAGCAGCCAAGATAACAGGGCCTATGGCTACACCTTC
TRBD1,TRBV19,.,16,TRBJ2-3,CASSSRQGMGTDTQYF,TGTGCCAGTAGTTCACGACAGGGGATGGGCACAGATACGCAGTATTTT
TRBD1,TRBV7-2,.,16,TRBJ1-2,CASSPEGTGRSYGYTF,TGTGCCAGCAGCCCAGAGGGGACAGGGCGTAGCTATGGCTACACCTTC
.,TRBV27,.,14,TRBJ2-3,CASSSGGRTDTQYF,TGTGCCAGCAGTTCCGGAGGGCGCACAGATACGCAGTATTTT
.,TRBV20-1,.,14,TRBJ2-5,CSASGSSPGETQYF,TGCAGTGCTAGTGGGTCGTCCCCCGGGGAGACCCAGTACTTC
.,TRBV7-9,.,14,TRBJ2-7,CASSWSGTPLEQYF,TGTGCCAGCAGCTGGTCCGGGACACCCCTCGAGCAGTACTTC
TRBD2,TRBV6-4,.,15,TRBJ2-7,CASSAQAGVIHEQYF,TGTGCCAGCAGTGCGCAGGCGGGAGTGATCCACGAGCAGTACTTC
.,TRBV19,.,16,TRBJ2-2,CASSKGMAGDNGELFF,TGTGCCAGTAGTAAGGGTATGGCAGGGGATAACGGGGAGCTGTTTTTT
TRBD1,TRBV5-1,.,15,TRBJ2-3,CASSLGDRASDTQYF,TGCGCCAGCAGCTTGGGGGACAGGGCGTCAGATACGCAGTATTTT
.,TRBV5-4,.,14,TRBJ2-5,CASSLEQGLETQYF,TGTGCCAGCAGCTTGGAACAGGGTCTAGAGACCCAGTACTTC
.,TRBV12-1,.,15,TRBJ1-6,CASSSTGHCGSPLHF,TGTGCCAGCAGCTCCACAGGACACTGCGGATCACCCCTCCACTTT
TRBD2,TRBV4-2,.,16,TRBJ2-7,CASSQVAGDSSYEQYF,TGTGCCAGCAGCCAAGTAGCGGGGGATTCGTCCTACGAGCAGTACTTC
.,TRBV19,.,15,TRBJ2-2,CASSWRGPNTGELFF,TGTGCCAGTAGTTGGCGGGGGCCGAACACCGGGGAGCTGTTTTTT
TRBD1,TRBV28,.,15,TRBJ1-1,CASSLVGTGRNWAFF,TGTGCCAGCAGTTTAGTTGGGACAGGGCGTAATTGGGCTTTCTTT
.,TRBV5-4,once,17,TRBJ2-5,CASSDVAGRGPQETQYF,TGTGCCAGCAGCGACGTAGCGGGGAGGGGGCCACAAGAGACCCAGTACTTC
TRBD2,TRBV7-2,.,15,TRBJ2-2,CASSTTTSYTGELFF,TGTGCCAGCAGCACCACGACTAGCTACACCGGGGAGCTGTTTTTT
.,TRBV7-8,.,12,TRBJ1-5,CASSSGPQPQHF,TGTGCCAGCAGCTCAGGTCCTCAGCCCCAGCATTTT
TRBD1,TRBV29-1,.,14,TRBJ1-1,CSVGTGARGTEAFF,TGCAGCGTTGGAACAGGGGCCCGGGGGACTGAAGCTTTCTTT
TRBD1,TRBV5-5,few,15,TRBJ2-7,CASSQLRDRAYEQYF,TGTGCCAGCAGCCAACTCCGGGACAGGGCCTACGAGCAGTACTTC
TRBD1,TRBV11-2,.,15,TRBJ2-7,CASSLYRGQGYEQYF,TGTGCCAGCAGCTTATACCGGGGACAGGGTTACGAGCAGTACTTC